Listed below are T cell receptor beta chains from one sample, sequenced in a study of radiation and T cells in renal cell carcinoma. Only in-frame clones appear in the TCRdb table, and some are missing; sequencing was by immunoSEQ multiplex PCR. This sample has roughly 120,000 clones, with roughly 80% found just once. The material sequenced was blood, taken from a patient whose treatment included radiotherapy and nephrectomy. The receptors stem from a woman aged 60-70 years with renal cell carcinoma. The CDR3 runs from the conserved cysteine through the conserved F or W. Fields, in order: J gene, D gene, V gene, clone size, CDR3 protein, CDR3 DNA. The D gene is left open where the match is weak. A row's size may be missing; if present it is once, few, many or a size class.

j_gene: TRBJ2-3
d_gene: TRBD1
v_gene: TRBV6-1
abundance: few
CDR3aa: CASRALTGGTDTQYF
CDR3nt: TGTGCCAGCAGGGCCTTGACAGGGGGCACAGATACGCAGTATTTT

j_gene: TRBJ2-3
d_gene: .
v_gene: TRBV7-9
abundance: once
CDR3aa: CASSSLASINLYF
CDR3nt: TGTGCCAGCAGCTCGTTGGCGTCTATAAACTTGTATTTT

j_gene: TRBJ1-4
d_gene: TRBD1
v_gene: TRBV9
abundance: few
CDR3aa: CASSATGGFEKLFF
CDR3nt: TGTGCCAGCAGCGCCACAGGGGGCTTTGAAAAACTGTTTTTT

j_gene: TRBJ2-3
d_gene: TRBD2
v_gene: TRBV5-4
abundance: .
CDR3aa: CASSPLPSGGSTDTQYF
CDR3nt: TGTGCCAGCAGCCCCCTTCCTAGCGGGGGGAGCACAGATACGCAGTATTTT

j_gene: TRBJ1-5
d_gene: TRBD1
v_gene: TRBV9
abundance: once
CDR3aa: CASSVAGTDQPQHF
CDR3nt: TGTGCCAGCAGCGTAGCTGGGACAGATCAGCCCCAGCATTTT

j_gene: TRBJ2-1
d_gene: .
v_gene: TRBV28
abundance: few
CDR3aa: CASSSSVQFF
CDR3nt: TGTGCCAGCAGTTCCTCGGTGCAGTTCTTC

j_gene: TRBJ1-4
d_gene: .
v_gene: TRBV7-2
abundance: .
CDR3aa: CASSQFGAEGEKLFF
CDR3nt: TGTGCCAGCAGCCAATTCGGGGCGGAGGGTGAAAAACTGTTTTTT

j_gene: TRBJ1-1
d_gene: .
v_gene: TRBV5-1
abundance: once
CDR3aa: CASSLAQSNTEAFF
CDR3nt: TGCGCCAGCAGCTTGGCCCAATCGAACACTGAAGCTTTCTTT

j_gene: TRBJ2-3
d_gene: .
v_gene: TRBV30
abundance: .
CDR3aa: CAWGPITGRGDTQYF
CDR3nt: TGTGCCTGGGGGCCCATAACAGGGCGGGGAGATACGCAGTATTTT

j_gene: TRBJ1-2
d_gene: .
v_gene: TRBV5-1
abundance: .
CDR3aa: CASSLAGDFGYTF
CDR3nt: TGCGCCAGCAGCTTGGCGGGGGATTTTGGCTACACCTTC

j_gene: TRBJ2-7
d_gene: TRBD2
v_gene: TRBV5-4
abundance: few
CDR3aa: CASSSGVAGTSYEQYF
CDR3nt: TGTGCCAGCAGCTCGGGGGTAGCGGGAACCTCCTACGAGCAGTACTTC

j_gene: TRBJ2-1
d_gene: TRBD2
v_gene: TRBV29-1
abundance: few
CDR3aa: CSVSGTSGRDSYNEQFF
CDR3nt: TGCAGCGTCTCCGGGACTAGCGGGAGGGACTCCTACAATGAGCAGTTCTTC

j_gene: TRBJ1-1
d_gene: .
v_gene: TRBV4-1
abundance: .
CDR3aa: CASSQDGAGGTEAFF
CDR3nt: TGCGCCAGCAGCCAAGATGGCGCTGGCGGAACTGAAGCTTTCTTT

j_gene: TRBJ2-2
d_gene: .
v_gene: TRBV7-9
abundance: .
CDR3aa: CASSFQGGTGELFF
CDR3nt: TGTGCCAGCAGCTTCCAGGGGGGCACCGGGGAGCTGTTTTTT

j_gene: TRBJ2-1
d_gene: TRBD2
v_gene: TRBV7-9
abundance: .
CDR3aa: CASSVAGGNNEQFF
CDR3nt: TGTGCCAGCAGCGTAGCGGGGGGGAACAATGAGCAGTTCTTC

j_gene: TRBJ1-1
d_gene: .
v_gene: TRBV29-1
abundance: .
CDR3aa: CGVDGTEAFF
CDR3nt: TGCGGCGTTGATGGAACTGAAGCTTTCTTT

j_gene: TRBJ2-2
d_gene: .
v_gene: TRBV7-3
abundance: .
CDR3aa: CASSPSGTGDTGELFF
CDR3nt: TGTGCCAGCAGTCCTAGCGGGACAGGGGACACCGGGGAGCTGTTTTTT

j_gene: TRBJ2-3
d_gene: TRBD1
v_gene: TRBV2
abundance: .
CDR3aa: CASQSDRGRTDTQYF
CDR3nt: TGTGCCAGCCAAAGCGACAGGGGGCGTACAGATACGCAGTATTTT

j_gene: TRBJ1-1
d_gene: .
v_gene: TRBV18
abundance: few
CDR3aa: CASSPMDGAPEAFF
CDR3nt: TGTGCCAGCTCACCCATGGACGGAGCCCCTGAAGCTTTCTTT

j_gene: TRBJ1-2
d_gene: TRBD1
v_gene: TRBV10-2
abundance: few
CDR3aa: CASSEPRTGGGYTF
CDR3nt: TGCGCCAGCAGTGAGCCGAGGACAGGAGGTGGCTACACCTTC

j_gene: TRBJ1-4
d_gene: .
v_gene: TRBV28
abundance: .
CDR3aa: CASSPVGEKLFF
CDR3nt: TGTGCCAGCAGCCCCGTGGGGGAAAAACTGTTTTTT

j_gene: TRBJ2-2
d_gene: .
v_gene: TRBV7-2
abundance: .
CDR3aa: CASRVLGSPGELFF
CDR3nt: TGTGCCAGCAGGGTCCTAGGTTCACCCGGGGAGCTGTTTTTT

j_gene: TRBJ1-5
d_gene: .
v_gene: TRBV7-9
abundance: .
CDR3aa: CASSDYRVGWPQHF
CDR3nt: TGTGCCAGCAGCGACTACAGGGTAGGTTGGCCCCAGCATTTT

j_gene: TRBJ1-1
d_gene: .
v_gene: TRBV15
abundance: .
CDR3aa: CATAPRRGNTEAFF
CDR3nt: TGTGCCACCGCACCCCGCAGGGGGAACACTGAAGCTTTCTTT

j_gene: TRBJ2-2
d_gene: .
v_gene: TRBV30
abundance: .
CDR3aa: CAWTPRAPNTGELFF
CDR3nt: TGTGCCTGGACTCCCCGGGCACCGAACACCGGGGAGCTGTTTTTT

j_gene: TRBJ1-2
d_gene: .
v_gene: TRBV2
abundance: .
CDR3aa: CASNPGDGYGYTF
CDR3nt: TGTGCCAGCAACCCAGGGGACGGGTATGGCTACACCTTC

j_gene: TRBJ1-6
d_gene: TRBD1
v_gene: TRBV6-1
abundance: .
CDR3aa: CASSLGQGGSPLHF
CDR3nt: TGTGCCAGCAGCCTGGGACAGGGTGGTTCACCCCTCCACTTT

j_gene: TRBJ2-5
d_gene: TRBD1
v_gene: TRBV28
abundance: few
CDR3aa: CASSPGQGAYQETQYF
CDR3nt: TGTGCCAGCAGTCCGGGACAGGGGGCTTACCAAGAGACCCAGTACTTC

j_gene: TRBJ2-3
d_gene: TRBD1
v_gene: TRBV7-9
abundance: .
CDR3aa: CASSLTQGSDTQYF
CDR3nt: TGTGCCAGCAGCTTGACACAGGGGTCCGATACGCAGTATTTT